A single sample is the source of the 32 T cell receptor beta chains below, sequenced in a study of T cells in Graves' hyperthyroidism and ophthalmopathy. There were TCR beta CDR3 regions amplified from RNA transcripts. An initial round of RT-PCR targeting the TCR CDR3 relied on the HTBI primer set. TCRdb itself ran the multiplex PCR reads through MiXCR, one entry per CDR3 protein. This table holds about 600,000 distinct CDR3 sequences, approximately 15% found once. Sequenced: blood. These receptor sequences come from a woman aged 45-65 years with Graves' ophthalmopathy.

The chain joins TRBV9 to TRBJ2-1; D uncertain. CDR1 and CDR2 from the germline V gene are SGDLS and YYNGEE. This CDR3 contains 14 residues. Trimming removed 4 bases from V and 4 bases from J, with 12 bases in between. The CDR3: CASSPPTQYNEQFF. CDR3 bases: TGTGCCAGCAGCCCACCAACCCAGTACAATGAGCAGTTCTTC.

The V call is TRBV2, the J call TRBJ2-7, with 9 bases that match TRBD1. Germline trimming cut 5 bases from V and 2 bases from J; bases unmatched to any gene: 7. CDR1 is SNHLY, CDR2 FYNNEI, per germline. This CDR3 contains 15 residues. The CDR3 DNA sequence: TGTGCCAGCAGTCTTCGGGGACAGGGCCCCTACGAGCAGTACTTC. Protein sequence: CASSLRGQGPYEQYF.

In this sample, this clonotype turned up many times. The J gene is TRBJ1-1, the V gene TRBV29-1, with TRBD1 matching 7 bases. The germline CDR1 and CDR2 sequences are SQVTM and ANQGSEA. CDR3 length equals 13 residues. The V gene end was trimmed by 7 bases and the J gene end by 1 base; junction bases not matched to a gene: 6. The CDR3 spells CSARTGANTEAFF. CDR3 DNA: TGCAGCGCCCGGACAGGAGCGAACACTGAAGCTTTCTTT.

This clonotype was counted a few times. The chain is built from TRBV4-3 and TRBJ1-1; TRBD1 agrees at 7 bases. The CDR3 runs to 16 residues. From germline, CDR1 is LGHNA and CDR2 YSLEER. The V and J ends lost 1 base and 0 bases, in that order; junction bases with no gene match: 5. The CDR3 nucleotides read TGCGCCAGCAGCCAAGGCCAGGGGGTCATGAACACTGAAGCTTTCTTT. Encoded protein: CASSQGQGVMNTEAFF.

This clonotype appeared once. The chain uses TRBV7-9 and TRBJ2-7; TRBD2 is a possible D gene (6 bases). Trimming left V 5 bases short and J 4 bases short, with 21 bases between. The CDR3 length is 16 residues. Germline loops: CDR1 SEHNR, CDR2 FQNEAQ (reference sequence). CDR3 amino acids: CASSHGSDGSRYEQYF. CDR3 in DNA: TGTGCCAGCAGCCATGGTTCCGACGGGAGTCGGTACGAGCAGTACTTC.

This clonotype has at least ten counts. The chain uses TRBV7-6 and TRBJ2-7; 7 nucleotides line up with TRBD1. Germline loops: CDR1 SGHVS, CDR2 FNYEAQ. The CDR3 has 18 amino acids. Trimming took 4 bases from V and 4 from J; bases not matched to a gene: 19. CDR3 DNA sequence: TGTGCCAGCAGCTCAGTTCGCCCTGACGCGAGGGGGCGGTACGAGCAGTACTTC. Protein sequence: CASSSVRPDARGRYEQYF.

This clonotype showed up many times. The V gene is TRBV6-1, the J gene TRBJ2-7, with TRBD2 matching 13 bases. CDR1 MNHNS and CDR2 SASEGT come from the germline V gene. V lost 4 bases and J lost 3; bases outside the gene matches: 15. The CDR3 consists of 19 residues. The CDR3, as DNA: TGTGCCAGCAGTGGAAAGCCTGGACTAGCGGGAGAAACCGTCTACGAGCAGTACTTC. It specifies CASSGKPGLAGETVYEQYF.

V is TRBV7-2 and J is TRBJ1-3, with 8 bases identical to TRBD1. The CDR3 covers 18 residues. Germline-derived CDR1 and CDR2 are SGHTA and FQGNSA. V shed 0 bases, J shed 1 base, and the junction held 8 bases outside the gene matches. DNA of the CDR3: TGTGCCAGCAGCTTAGCCCTCGGACAGGGCTCTTCTGGAAACACCATATATTTT. It codes for CASSLALGQGSSGNTIYF.

The chain carries TRBV6-4 and TRBJ2-1; D is undetermined. The CDR3 has 14 residues. Germline-derived CDR1 and CDR2 are MRHNA and SNTAGT. Trimming took off 6 bases at V and 8 bases at J, with 17 bases between the two ends. CDR3 region: CASSPYGQYHEQFF. The CDR3 DNA reads as TGTGCCAGCAGCCCCTACGGGCAGTACCATGAGCAGTTCTTC.

The chain carries TRBV20-1 and TRBJ1-2; 7 nucleotides match TRBD1. After removal of 1 base from V and 0 bases from J, the junction contained 5 bases not matched to a gene. This CDR3 contains 15 residues. In germline, CDR1 is DFQATT, CDR2 SNEGSKA (reference sequence). As DNA, the CDR3 is TGCAGTGCTAGAGTTTCGGGGACAGCTAACTATGGCTACACCTTC. Protein: CSARVSGTANYGYTF.

This clonotype has a handful of counts. The V call is TRBV12-3 or TRBV12-4, the J call TRBJ1-5; D remains ambiguous. This CDR3 contains 14 residues. V lost 4 bases and J 2 bases, leaving 9 bases between the germline ends. CDR3 bases: TGTGCCAGCAGTTGGGGTTGGGGCAATCAGCCCCAGCATTTT. Translation gives CASSWGWGNQPQHF.

At least ten counts were recorded for this clonotype. J is TRBJ2-1 and V is TRBV2, with 8 bases lining up with TRBD2. Germline CDR1 is SNHLY and CDR2 is FYNNEI. CDR3 length equals 14 residues. V was pared by 4 bases and J by 7 bases, with 6 bases of the junction left unmatched. The CDR3 spells CASSGREGTNEQFF. The CDR3 nucleotides read TGTGCCAGCAGTGGTCGGGAGGGGACGAATGAGCAGTTCTTC.

The chain combines TRBV7-9 with TRBJ2-3; either TRBD1 or TRBD2 may fit D (5 bases each). The germline V gene encodes CDR1 SEHNR and CDR2 FQNEAQ (reference sequence). This CDR3 is 13 amino acids long. Trimming removed 4 bases from V and 6 bases from J, with 11 bases in between. The CDR3 DNA reads as TGTGCCAGCAGCTGGCGTGGGACGGATACGCAGTATTTT. As protein: CASSWRGTDTQYF.

This clonotype showed up many times. V usage is TRBV18 and J usage is TRBJ1-1; a weak D match, TRBD1 (5 bases). The CDR3 spans 15 residues. Germline V gene sequence: CDR1 KGHSH, CDR2 LQKENI. Between the trimmed V and J ends, which lost 4 bases and 1 base, there was a span of 13 bases. The CDR3 here is CASSLTGTENTEAFF. CDR3 nucleotide sequence: TGTGCCAGCTCACTGACCGGGACGGAGAACACTGAAGCTTTCTTT.

Many counts were recorded for this clonotype. This chain joins TRBV7-9 and TRBJ2-1; D is uncertain. The CDR3 covers 12 residues. The germline CDR1 and CDR2 sequences are SEHNR and FQNEAQ (reference sequence). Trimming cost V 1 base and J 10 bases, with 8 bases left between them. The DNA for the CDR3 is TGTGCCAGCAGCTTAGGTATGAGGGAGCAGTTCTTC. It yields the protein CASSLGMREQFF.

The CDR3 region has the DNA TGTGCCAGCAGCTTAGTCACAGGGAAATTCTACGAGCAGTACTTC. Translating it yields CASSLVTGKFYEQYF. This chain connects TRBV7-9 to TRBJ2-7; a possible D gene is TRBD1 (6 bases). Germline loops: CDR1 SEHNR, CDR2 FQNEAQ (reference sequence). The germline V and J ends were trimmed by 1 base and 3 bases, with 13 bases remaining between them. The CDR3 sequence is 15 residues long. Together with reference TRBV7-9 and TRBJ2-7, the CDR3 gives the full variable domain: DTGVSQNPRHKITKRGQNVTFRCDPISEHNRLYWYRQTLGQGPEFLTYFQNEAQLEKSRLLSDRFSAERPKGSFSTLEIQRTEQGDSAMYLCASSLVTGKFYEQYFGPGTRLTVT.

This clonotype was picked up many times. V gene TRBV3-1 combines with J gene TRBJ2-1; D tentatively reads TRBD1 or TRBD2 (5 bases each). Trimming stripped 2 bases from V and 2 bases from J, with 10 bases between. Germline loops: CDR1 LGHDT, CDR2 YNNKEL (reference sequence). This CDR3 region has 15 residues. The CDR3 sequence is CASSQTRGAYNEQFF. In nucleotides, the CDR3 is TGTGCCAGCAGCCAAACTAGAGGGGCCTACAATGAGCAGTTCTTC.

Remarks on this clonotype: A much larger clone lies a single base off, so this may be a read error. The V gene is TRBV30, the J gene TRBJ2-2; tentatively, D is TRBD2 (6 bases). Per the germline V gene, CDR1 is GTSNPN and CDR2 is SVGIG (reference sequence). The CDR3 is 13 amino acids. CDR3 region: CAWTSWRDGELLF. The DNA of the CDR3 is TGTGCCTGGACCAGCTGGAGGGACGGGGAGCTGCTTTTT.

The rearrangement joins TRBV20-1 to TRBJ2-3; the D gene is possibly TRBD2 (6 bases). This CDR3 spans 13 amino acids. Trimming removed 4 bases from V and 11 bases from J, with 19 bases in between. Germline lookup yields CDR1 DFQATT and CDR2 SNEGSKA (reference sequence). Here the CDR3 DNA reads TGCAGTGCTATGCGGGACCCGCTTGATGTGCAGTATTTT. It translates to CSAMRDPLDVQYF.

This clonotype has more than one count but fewer than ten. The gene calls are TRBV28 and TRBJ2-5; D is possibly TRBD1 or TRBD2 (5 bases each). Trimming cost V 10 bases and J 5 bases, with 26 bases left between them. This CDR3 is 16 amino acids long. Germline CDR1 reads MDHEN; CDR2 reads SYDVKM. Here the CDR3 reads CATRPLGTGGFETQYF. The CDR3 DNA reads TGTGCCACCCGGCCCCTGGGGACGGGTGGCTTTGAGACCCAGTACTTC.

This clonotype occurred a few times. This chain links TRBV9 with TRBJ2-7; D not certain. CDR1 is SGDLS and CDR2 is YYNGEE in the germline V gene. This CDR3 region has 15 residues. V was clipped by 0 bases and J by 4 bases, with 14 bases between them. In DNA, the CDR3 is TGTGCCAGCAGCGTAGATGGGCGACAAGCTTACGAGCAGTACTTC. It encodes CASSVDGRQAYEQYF.

In the case of this clonotype: A much bigger clone sits one base away, suggesting this may be a read error. This rearrangement joins TRBV13 to TRBJ2-7; TRBD2 matches 8 bases. CDR1 and CDR2 (germline): PRHDT, FYEKMQ (reference sequence). The CDR3 sequence is 15 residues long. V lost 0 bases and J lost 0; bases outside the gene matches: 1. CDR3 amino acids: CASSLGTSVSYEQYF. CDR3 coding DNA: TGTGCCAGCAGCTTAGGGACTAGCGTCTCCTACGAGCAGTACTTC.

This clonotype was seen many times. The chain combines TRBV9 with TRBJ2-7; D unclear. V lost 0 bases to trimming and J lost 5 bases, with 12 bases between them. The CDR3 spans 14 residues. Per the germline V gene, CDR1 is SGDLS and CDR2 is YYNGEE. The CDR3 loop is CASSVGVSSDEQYF. CDR3 in DNA: TGTGCCAGCAGCGTAGGGGTCTCCTCGGACGAGCAGTACTTC.

About this clonotype: A read error is possible here, since a much larger clone lies one base away. The rearrangement links TRBV20-1 to TRBJ1-6; tentatively, D is TRBD1 (5 bases). The V and J ends lost 3 bases and 7 bases respectively, with 13 bases between them. Germline V gene lookup returns CDR1 DFQATT and CDR2 SNEGSKA (reference sequence). The CDR3 loop spans 14 amino acids. CDR3 amino acids: CSARLQGGNSPLHF. CDR3 coding DNA: TGCAGTGCTAGGTTGCAGGGAGGGAATTCACCCCTCCACTTT.

This clonotype has ten or more counts. The chain's CDR3 is CASSSLGSGVVQSIYNEQFF. Written as DNA, the CDR3 is TGTGCCAGCAGCTCTCTTGGTAGCGGGGTGGTTCAATCCATCTACAATGAGCAGTTCTTC. This sequence joins TRBV7-8 and TRBJ2-1, with 8 bases matching TRBD2. CDR3 length equals 20 residues. Trimming took 4 bases from V and 3 from J; bases not matched to a gene: 20. The germline gives CDR1 SGHVS, CDR2 FQNEAQ. Drawing the rest from reference TRBV7-8 and TRBJ2-1, the complete variable domain is GAGVSQSPRYKVAKRGQDVALRCDPISGHVSLFWYQQALGQGPEFLTYFQNEAQLDKSGLPSDRFFAERPEGSVSTLKIQRTQQEDSAVYLCASSSLGSGVVQSIYNEQFFGPGTRLTVL.

This clonotype was found a few times. The V gene is TRBV6-1, the J gene TRBJ2-5; D possibly corresponds to TRBD1 (5 bases). V was clipped by 6 bases and J by 0 bases, with 17 bases between them. The CDR3 is 16 amino acids. In germline, CDR1 is MNHNS, CDR2 SASEGT. For the CDR3, the DNA is TGTGCCAGCAGAAGGGGAACACTTAATTACCAAGAGACCCAGTACTTC. It encodes CASRRGTLNYQETQYF.

Comments on this clonotype: A read error may explain this, as a much larger clone is one base away. V gene TRBV27 combines with J gene TRBJ1-1; D perhaps matches TRBD1 (6 bases). The CDR3 has 13 residues. Germline lookup yields CDR1 MNHEY and CDR2 SMNVEV (reference sequence). The CDR3 DNA follows: TGTGCCAGCAGTTACGGACAGTCTGCTGAAACTTTCTTT. Translated, it gives CASSYGQSAETFF.

In its sample, this clonotype was seen a few times. The CDR3 region has the DNA TGTGCCAGCAGCTCGACAGGCTCTGGAAACACCATATATTTT. Protein sequence: CASSSTGSGNTIYF. This chain uses TRBV7-2 with TRBJ1-3, with D perhaps matching TRBD1 (6 bases). Trimming took 4 bases from V and 0 from J, leaving 7 bases between them. CDR3 length: 14 amino acids. Germline CDR1 is SGHTA and CDR2 is FQGNSA.

The chain is built from TRBV6-2 or TRBV6-3 and TRBJ1-2; no clear D gene. V was pared by 5 bases and J by 3 bases, with 7 bases between. CDR3 length equals 12 residues. Looked up from germline, CDR1 is MNHEY and CDR2 is SVGEGT. The CDR3 DNA follows: TGTGCCAGCAGTGAGAAGGACTATGGCTACACCTTC. Translating gives CASSEKDYGYTF.

In this sample, this clonotype turned up many times. The chain has TRBV12-3 or TRBV12-4 and TRBJ2-7; 7 bases are a match to TRBD2. This CDR3 contains 14 residues. With 4 bases clipped from V and 2 bases from J, the junction kept 5 bases outside the gene matches. The CDR3 DNA is TGTGCCAGCAGTTGGGCTAGCGGAGCCTACGAGCAGTACTTC. Translating gives CASSWASGAYEQYF.

This clonotype was recorded at least ten times. The chain recombines TRBV7-9 with TRBJ2-1; 7 bases fit TRBD2. Germline V gene data show CDR1 as SEHNR and CDR2 as FQNEAQ (reference sequence). The V gene end was trimmed by 1 base and the J gene end by 2 bases; junction bases not matched to a gene: 8. CDR3 length: 17 residues. The CDR3 region is CASSLETSAQAYNEQFF. DNA for the CDR3: TGTGCCAGCAGCTTAGAAACTAGCGCCCAAGCCTACAATGAGCAGTTCTTC.

This clonotype came up many times. The chain has TRBV2 and TRBJ2-2, with TRBD2 matching 10 bases. Germline assignment: CDR1 SNHLY and CDR2 FYNNEI. Trimming cost V 4 bases and J 0 bases; bases outside gene matches: 2. The CDR3 contains 16 residues. The CDR3 sequence: CASSASGSANTGELFF. CDR3 nucleotides: TGTGCCAGCAGTGCTAGCGGGAGCGCGAACACCGGGGAGCTGTTTTTT. Full variable domain (rest looked up from reference TRBV2 and TRBJ2-2): EPEVTQTPSHQVTQMGQEVILRCVPISNHLYFYWYRQILGQKVEFLVSFYNNEISEKSEIFDDQFSVERPDGSNFTLKIRSTKLEDSAMYFCASSASGSANTGELFFGEGSRLTVL.